This T cell receptor (beta chain) derives from a study of cytomegalovirus exposure and HLA in healthy donors. This PCR relied on a set of 60 Vbeta primers and 13 Jbeta primers. Assay used: immunoSEQ multiplex PCR; TCRdb lists only in-frame clones, some missing. This sample has approximately 100,000 clones, with roughly 75% found just once. Study-wide results and caveats: Certain sequence variants were highly shared and formed a cluster, and this cluster was likely a sequencing artifact.

The CDR3 is 13 amino acids. V was cut by 3 bases and J by 6 bases, with 10 bases left in between. Germline CDR1 and CDR2: SSHAT and FNYEAQ (reference sequence). Remarks on this clone: Its target is unknown.

The receptor comes from a woman aged 18-30 years in good health and CMV-seropositive. Sequencing was performed on PBMCs. The V gene is TRBV7-7, the J gene TRBJ2-3; D possibly corresponds to TRBD2 (5 bases). The CDR3 protein is CASSFLVADTQYF. CDR3 coding DNA: TGTGCCAGCAGCTTTTTAGTAGCGGATACGCAGTATTTT.